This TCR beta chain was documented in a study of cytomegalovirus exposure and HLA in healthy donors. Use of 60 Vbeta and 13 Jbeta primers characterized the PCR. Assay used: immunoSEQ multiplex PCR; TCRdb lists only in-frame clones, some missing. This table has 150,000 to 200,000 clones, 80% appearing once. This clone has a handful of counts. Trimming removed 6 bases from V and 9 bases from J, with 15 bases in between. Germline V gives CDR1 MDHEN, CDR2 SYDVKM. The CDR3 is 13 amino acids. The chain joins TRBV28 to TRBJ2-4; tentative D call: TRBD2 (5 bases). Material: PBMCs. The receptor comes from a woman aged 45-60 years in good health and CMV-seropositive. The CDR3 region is CASSPDSRIIQYF. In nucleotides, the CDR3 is TGTGCCAGCAGCCCGGACTCTCGAATCATTCAGTACTTC.